This is a list of T cell receptor beta chains from one sample in a study of T cell responses to AZD1222 COVID-19 vaccine. Here immunoSEQ multiplex PCR was the method, and the copy in TCRdb shows in-frame clones only, minus some. The table has some 79,000 clones, approximately 83% seen once; the top ten hold roughly an eighth. Specimen: peripheral blood, collected 28 days after the second AZD1222 dose. These receptors all stem from an adult who received the AZD1222 COVID-19 vaccine. Both conserved end residues are part of each CDR3. Each record gives: clone size, CDR3 length, J gene, V gene, D gene, CDR3 protein, CDR3 DNA. A D gene is named only where the DNA matches it firmly. Size is omitted from some rows. Given values are once, few, many or a class for expanded clones.

clone_size: -; cdr3_length: 16; j_call: TRBJ1-3; v_call: TRBV19; d_call: -; cdr3_aa: CASSPQMDSSGNTIYF; cdr3_nt: TGTGCCAGTAGTCCCCAGATGGACAGCTCTGGAAACACCATATATTTT
clone_size: -; cdr3_length: 11; j_call: TRBJ2-5; v_call: TRBV2; d_call: -; cdr3_aa: CASRLQETQYF; cdr3_nt: TGTGCCAGCAGGCTCCAAGAGACCCAGTACTTC
clone_size: -; cdr3_length: 13; j_call: TRBJ1-1; v_call: TRBV28; d_call: -; cdr3_aa: CAITGPNVAEAFF; cdr3_nt: TGTGCCATCACAGGGCCTAACGTCGCTGAAGCTTTCTTT
clone_size: -; cdr3_length: 16; j_call: TRBJ1-3; v_call: TRBV4-3; d_call: -; cdr3_aa: CASSQGHGLSGNTIYF; cdr3_nt: TGCGCCAGCAGCCAAGGACACGGTCTCTCTGGAAACACCATATATTTT
clone_size: -; cdr3_length: 16; j_call: TRBJ1-1; v_call: TRBV18; d_call: -; cdr3_aa: CASSPGGTIINTEAFF; cdr3_nt: TGTGCCAGCTCACCAGGCGGGACCATTATTAACACTGAAGCTTTCTTT
clone_size: -; cdr3_length: 12; j_call: TRBJ2-7; v_call: TRBV11-1; d_call: -; cdr3_aa: CASSHPGSEQYF; cdr3_nt: TGTGCCAGCAGCCACCCTGGGAGCGAGCAGTACTTC
clone_size: few; cdr3_length: 15; j_call: TRBJ1-6; v_call: TRBV28; d_call: TRBD1; cdr3_aa: CASRPVQGANSPLHF; cdr3_nt: TGTGCCAGCAGACCCGTCCAGGGGGCGAATTCACCCCTCCACTTT
clone_size: -; cdr3_length: 13; j_call: TRBJ2-3; v_call: TRBV20-1; d_call: TRBD2; cdr3_aa: CSASIAGEYAQYF; cdr3_nt: TGCAGTGCTAGTATAGCGGGAGAATACGCGCAGTATTTT
clone_size: -; cdr3_length: 15; j_call: TRBJ2-1; v_call: TRBV7-9; d_call: TRBD2; cdr3_aa: CASSLAAGGNAEQFF; cdr3_nt: TGTGCCAGCAGCTTAGCCGCGGGAGGGAATGCTGAGCAGTTCTTC
clone_size: -; cdr3_length: 18; j_call: TRBJ1-4; v_call: TRBV5-1; d_call: -; cdr3_aa: CASSSLGAMGGNNEKLFF; cdr3_nt: TGCGCCAGCAGCTCGCTCGGGGCGATGGGGGGGAATAATGAAAAACTGTTTTTT
clone_size: -; cdr3_length: 12; j_call: TRBJ2-2; v_call: TRBV27; d_call: -; cdr3_aa: CASRHNTGELFF; cdr3_nt: TGTGCCAGCAGACACAACACCGGGGAGCTGTTTTTT